This paragraph reports one T cell receptor beta chain. Its target is not known. The record originates from a study of T cell responses to AZD1222 COVID-19 vaccine. Using immunoSEQ multiplex PCR, the repertoire was profiled, and TCRdb retains in-frame clones only, with some absent. The repertoire has tens of thousands of clones, 88% of them found once; the top ten carry about 2.5%. The CDR3 loop spans 14 amino acids. Germline CDR1 LNHDA, CDR2 SQIVND (reference sequence). The V segment lost 5 bases and the J segment 7 bases; nucleotides outside the gene matches: 6. The study, taken as a whole, reports: Donor demographics were predominantly white British with a female majority; clonal diversity may be underestimated.

The TCR sequence derives from an adult who received the AZD1222 COVID-19 vaccine. Source: peripheral blood, taken 28 days after the second AZD1222 dose. This chain links TRBV19 with TRBJ1-5, with TRBD1 matching 9 bases. DNA of the CDR3: TGTGCCAGTAGTGAACAGGGGGCACGGCAGCCCCAGCATTTT. Amino acid sequence: CASSEQGARQPQHF.